A single sample is the source of the 10 T cell receptor beta chains below, sequenced in a study of Graves' ophthalmopathy and Graves' hyperthyroidism. RNA transcripts were the source from which TCR beta CDR3 regions were amplified. In the first round, RT-PCR was carried out with HTBI primers, and a multiplex PCR formed the second round. TCRdb called the multiplex PCR reads again in MiXCR, with one record for every CDR3 protein. The sample holds under 350,000 distinct CDR3 sequences; about a sixth are singletons and the top ten take roughly an eighth. The specimen sequenced was peripheral blood. Source of these receptors: an adult man with Graves' ophthalmopathy.

The chain employs TRBV24-1 and TRBJ2-7, with 10 bases identical to TRBD2. V lost 5 bases, J lost 2 bases, and 8 bases stayed unmatched. This CDR3 comprises 16 residues. Germline V lookup: CDR1 KGHDR, CDR2 SFDVKD. CDR3 in DNA: TGTGCCACCAGTGGGACTAGCGGTTCCTCCCCCTACGAGCAGTACTTC. Its translation: CATSGTSGSSPYEQYF.

This clonotype was seen repeatedly, ten times or more. The chain is built from TRBV12-3 or TRBV12-4 and TRBJ1-2; D is uncertain. The V end lost 3 bases, the J end lost 4 bases, and 6 bases lay between the germline ends. The CDR3 is 12 amino acids. The CDR3 DNA follows: TGTGCCAGCAGTTTCGGGTTCTATGGCTACACCTTC. Translated, it gives CASSFGFYGYTF.

At least ten counts were recorded for this clonotype. The chain has TRBV5-1 and TRBJ1-5; D is undetermined. The CDR3 is 15 amino acids. Germline CDR1 reads SGHRS; CDR2 reads YFSETQ. Trimming removed 1 base from V and 2 bases from J, with 10 bases in between. CDR3 DNA: TGCGCCAGCAGCTTGTATGGGGAACGCAATCAGCCCCAGCATTTT. Translating gives CASSLYGERNQPQHF. The full variable domain, rest sourced from reference TRBV5-1 and TRBJ1-5, is KAGVTQTPRYLIKTRGQQVTLSCSPISGHRSVSWYQQTPGQGLQFLFEYFSETQRNKGNFPGRFSGRQFSNSRSEMNVSTLELGDSALYLCASSLYGERNQPQHFGDGTRLSIL.

This clonotype appeared many times. The V call is TRBV6-5, the J call TRBJ1-5, with D tentatively TRBD1 (5 bases). This CDR3 region has 15 residues. Trimming pared 7 bases from V and 1 base from J, leaving 14 bases between. Germline-derived CDR1 and CDR2 are MNHEY and SVGAGI. The DNA for the CDR3 is TGTGCCAGCATCCAACTCCCAGGGAGCAATCAGCCCCAGCATTTT. This gives the protein CASIQLPGSNQPQHF.

At least ten counts were recorded for this clonotype. The chain has TRBV30 and TRBJ1-1, with a weak D call TRBD1 (6 bases). Germline CDR1 and CDR2: GTSNPN and SVGIG (reference sequence). The CDR3 is 14 amino acids. The V and J ends lost 3 bases and 2 bases respectively, with 13 bases between them. The CDR3 sequence is CAWSTGTRNTEAFF. In DNA, the CDR3 is TGTGCCTGGAGCACCGGGACACGTAACACTGAAGCTTTCTTT.

This clonotype was found many times. The chain joins TRBV5-1 to TRBJ2-5; D may be TRBD1 (6 bases). CDR3 size: 16 residues. From germline, CDR1 is SGHRS and CDR2 YFSETQ. The V gene lost 4 bases and the J gene lost 1 base, with 17 bases spanning the gap. The CDR3 spells CASSPGITGLQETQYF. The CDR3 coding sequence is TGCGCCAGCAGCCCAGGCATTACAGGGCTCCAAGAGACCCAGTACTTC.

This clonotype was observed many times. The rearrangement links TRBV6-1 to TRBJ1-6; the D gene is possibly TRBD1 (5 bases). The germline V gene encodes CDR1 MNHNS and CDR2 SASEGT. This CDR3 has 15 residues. V was cut by 3 bases and J by 0 bases, with 6 bases left in between. CDR3 in DNA: TGTGCCAGCAGTGATGGGGGCTCCTATAATTCACCCCTCCACTTT. This sequence encodes CASSDGGSYNSPLHF.

The table lists this clonotype with many counts. The chain uses TRBV24-1 and TRBJ1-5; the D gene is possibly TRBD1 (6 bases). Germline lookup yields CDR1 KGHDR and CDR2 SFDVKD. The CDR3 has 15 amino acids. Between the trimmed V and J ends, which lost 4 bases and 6 bases, there was a span of 15 bases. In nucleotides, the CDR3 is TGTGCCACCAGTGAAGGCAGGGGTAGGAGTCAGCCCCAGCATTTT. This encodes CATSEGRGRSQPQHF.

The chain couples TRBV28 to TRBJ2-5, with D unresolved. The V gene lost 5 bases and the J gene lost 5 bases, with 18 bases spanning the gap. The CDR3 sequence is 15 residues long. The germline V gene encodes CDR1 MDHEN and CDR2 SYDVKM. In nucleotides, the CDR3 is TGTGCCAGCAGTCCATATTTCGGGTCCGGGGAGACCCAGTACTTC. The encoded protein is CASSPYFGSGETQYF.

This clonotype has a count of ten or more. V gene TRBV3-1 combines with J gene TRBJ1-3; a possible D gene is TRBD1 (5 bases). Germline loops: CDR1 LGHDT, CDR2 YNNKEL (reference sequence). The CDR3 covers 17 residues. The germline V and J ends were trimmed by 0 bases and 2 bases, with 14 bases remaining between them. The CDR3 region is CASSQDWTGTPGNTIYF. Here the CDR3 DNA reads TGTGCCAGCAGCCAAGATTGGACGGGGACTCCTGGAAACACCATATATTTT.